This T cell receptor (beta chain) was sequenced during a study of CD8 T cells in Susac syndrome. Germline loops: CDR1 SGHRS, CDR2 YFSETQ. V shed 4 bases and J shed 4 bases, with 14 bases lying between them. This CDR3 is built from 14 residues. RNA totalling roughly 0.45 to 1 ug underwent reverse transcription with random hexamers. TCRdb reprocessed the immunoSEQ multiplex PCR reads with MiXCR, giving one entry per CDR3 protein. The table records roughly 190,000 distinct CDR3 sequences, 95% of them present only once. The gene calls are TRBV5-1 and TRBJ1-1; D is ambiguous. This clonotype originated in a human donor with Susac syndrome. The sample consisted of CD8+ T cells from PBMCs. The CDR3 is CASSPLGVATEAFF. CDR3 bases: TGCGCCAGCAGCCCTCTTGGGGTGGCCACTGAAGCTTTCTTT.